This T cell receptor beta chain was sequenced during a study of T cell responses to AZD1222 COVID-19 vaccine. Study results and caveats: Without day 14 samples, only post-peak T cell repertoires were studied. Among spike-specific TCRs, nearly half reportedly target unmutated variant regions.

Unmatched junction bases numbered 4, after V lost 10 bases and J lost 5 bases. Germline V gene sequence: CDR1 MDHEN, CDR2 SYDVKM. CDR3 size: 12 residues. Method: immunoSEQ multiplex PCR; TCRdb's copy keeps in-frame clones and lacks some. This sample has 90,000 to 120,000 clones; 88% occur once, and the top ten carry about 8.7%. With respect to this clone: The antigen remains undetermined.

V is TRBV28 and J is TRBJ1-4, with TRBD1 matching 7 bases. Specimen: peripheral blood, collected on day 0 of AZD1222 vaccination. This sequence originates from an adult in good health. The CDR3 sequence: CATLTGNEKLFF. For the CDR3, the DNA is TGTGCCACTTTGACAGGGAATGAAAAACTGTTTTTT. The full variable domain, with the rest looked up from reference TRBV28 and TRBJ1-4, is DVKVTQSSRYLVKRTGEKVFLECVQDMDHENMFWYRQDPGLGLRLIYFSYDVKMKEKGDIPEGYSVSREKKERFSLILESASTNQTSMYLCATLTGNEKLFFGSGTQLSVL.